Included here is one T cell receptor beta chain sequence, with context. Antigen unknown. This sample is drawn from a study of T-cell reconstitution after alpha-beta-depleted transplantation in children. Unique molecular identifiers tagged the TCRbeta library. Each CDR3 protein is one row after TCRdb ran MiXCR on the PCR reads. The table lists roughly 160,000 distinct CDR3 sequences, around 10% of them singletons. Trimming left V 3 bases short and J 7 bases short, with 12 bases between. The CDR3 spans 13 residues. From germline, CDR1 is SGHDN and CDR2 FVKESK. Broader study findings: The origin of high day-60 TCRbeta diversity in some patients lay in surviving recipient T cells and thymic progenitors. Expanded graft clones, several hundred of them, were reportedly the source of alpha-beta T cells about two months after transplant. The main origin of T-cell counts and diversity one year after transplant was newly produced T cells.

The rearrangement joins TRBV14 to TRBJ1-2; D remains ambiguous. The sequenced sample was PBMCs, obtained before TCRalphabeta/CD19-depleted stem cell transplant. The source is a boy aged 2 to 9 with acute myeloid leukemia, due to receive a stem cell transplant. The CDR3 here is CASSQLKGFGYTF. DNA of the CDR3: TGTGCCAGCAGCCAGCTAAAAGGTTTTGGCTACACCTTC.